This T cell receptor beta chain appears in the sequencing data of a study of T cell changes during pregnancy in multiple sclerosis. Profiling relied on immunoSEQ multiplex PCR, and the TCRdb table lists in-frame clones only, not all of them. The sample lists 60,000 to 85,000 clones, just over 90% occurring once. Trimming removed 1 base from V and 2 bases from J, with 20 bases in between. CDR3 length: 18 amino acids. In germline, CDR1 is SGHAT, CDR2 FQNNGV. The material was peripheral blood, obtained in the second trimester of pregnancy. This TCR derives from a female donor with multiple sclerosis, enrolled in a pregnancy study. The rearrangement joins TRBV11-2 to TRBJ1-1; D is possibly TRBD1 (5 bases). CDR3 region: CASSLVRVYGGGNTEAFF. The DNA for the CDR3 is TGTGCCAGCAGCTTAGTACGGGTTTACGGGGGGGGTAACACTGAAGCTTTCTTT. Full variable domain (outside the CDR3, taken from reference TRBV11-2 and TRBJ1-1): EAGVAQSPRYKIIEKRQSVAFWCNPISGHATLYWYQQILGQGPKLLIQFQNNGVVDDSQLPKDRFSAERLKGVDSTLKIQPAKLEDSAVYLCASSLVRVYGGGNTEAFFGQGTRLTVV.